The sequence of this T cell receptor (beta chain) was determined in a study of blood T cells in healthy people across ages. This clonotype was counted a few times. Its antigen is not identified. A second PCR of about 7 to 11 cycles used a sample-barcoded 5' primer and a J-beta primer mix. Every sample produced at least 3 million CDR3-containing paired-end reads. TCRdb re-called the 5' RACE reads through MiXCR, storing one row per CDR3 protein. The table records hundreds of thousands of distinct CDR3 sequences, 48% of them present only once. The CDR3 contains 14 residues. Trimming took off 1 base at V and 2 bases at J, with 9 bases between the two ends. Looked up from germline, CDR1 is SGHTA and CDR2 is FQGNSA. Study results and limitations: As age increased, TCR beta diversity per million T cells fell in a roughly linear fashion. With donor CMV status unknown, expanded clonotype changes were possibly confounded.

This chain joins TRBV7-2 and TRBJ2-7; D unresolved. This TCR was recovered from a man aged 30 to 39 in good health. The sequenced sample consisted of blood. CDR3 coding DNA: TGTGCCAGCAGCTTAGGGTTCCCAGCCTACGAGCAGTACTTC. Protein sequence: CASSLGFPAYEQYF.